These 8 T cell receptor beta chains were all obtained from the same sample, sequenced in a study of blood T cell repertoires in COVID-19. Measured with immunoSEQ multiplex PCR; TCRdb has only the in-frame clones, and not every one. This table holds approximately 80,000 clones, about 88% found once. Sequencing used peripheral blood. All receptors come from a man in his forties with acute or convalescent COVID-19.

The V gene is TRBV12-5, the J gene TRBJ2-1; 7 nucleotides line up with TRBD2. Unmatched junction bases numbered 8, after V lost 3 bases and J lost 3 bases. CDR1 and CDR2 (germline): LGHNT, FRNRAP. This CDR3 has 16 residues. CDR3 sequence (DNA): TGTGCTAGTGGTTTCTTGTCGGGGGGTCACTACAATGAGCAGTTCTTC. Translation gives CASGFLSGGHYNEQFF.

V gene TRBV24-1 combines with J gene TRBJ1-2; no reliable D call. The CDR3 consists of 13 residues. Germline loops: CDR1 KGHDR, CDR2 SFDVKD. Trimming stripped 5 bases from V and 0 bases from J, with 6 bases between. DNA for the CDR3: TGTGCCACCAGTGTTGGAGCTAACTATGGCTACACCTTC. This sequence encodes CATSVGANYGYTF.

CDR3 sequence reads: CASSPDEERKSSYNEQFF. The CDR3 nucleotides are TGTGCCAGCAGCCCAGATGAGGAGCGGAAGAGCTCCTACAATGAGCAGTTCTTC. This chain connects TRBV11-2 to TRBJ2-1; TRBD2 might be the D (5 bases). The germline V gene encodes CDR1 SGHAT and CDR2 FQNNGV. The CDR3 runs to 18 residues. The ends were cut back, 5 bases at V and 0 bases at J, with 20 bases in the middle. Using reference TRBV11-2 and TRBJ2-1 for the parts outside the CDR3, the full variable domain is EAGVAQSPRYKIIEKRQSVAFWCNPISGHATLYWYQQILGQGPKLLIQFQNNGVVDDSQLPKDRFSAERLKGVDSTLKIQPAKLEDSAVYLCASSPDEERKSSYNEQFFGPGTRLTVL.

A single count supports this clone. The chain has TRBV19 and TRBJ2-3; D may be TRBD2 (6 bases). V lost 5 bases, J lost 1 base, and 13 bases lay in between. Germline assignment: CDR1 LNHDA and CDR2 SQIVND (reference sequence). This CDR3 is 15 amino acids long. CDR3 nucleotides: TGTGCCAGTAGTTGGGGACTGCCGGGCACAGATACGCAGTATTTT. Its protein product is CASSWGLPGTDTQYF.

This chain connects TRBV4-1 to TRBJ1-6, with TRBD1 matching 8 bases. Germline CDR1 reads MGHRA; CDR2 reads YSYEKL. J gave up 13 bases and V 7 bases, and 9 bases lay outside the gene matches. This CDR3 comprises 13 residues. The CDR3 region has the DNA TGCGCCAGCACCCAGGGGGCCCTGGGGCCCCTCCACTTT. It specifies CASTQGALGPLHF.

In its sample, this clone was seen a few times. V usage is TRBV2 and J usage is TRBJ1-1; TRBD1 is a possible D gene (5 bases). Germline V lookup: CDR1 SNHLY, CDR2 FYNNEI. Trimming removed 10 bases at V and 0 bases at J, with 12 bases between. The CDR3 extends over 13 amino acids. The CDR3 reads CATTGGMNTEAFF. The CDR3 bases are TGTGCCACCACAGGAGGGATGAACACTGAAGCTTTCTTT.

This clone has a handful of counts. The gene calls are TRBV30 and TRBJ1-6; D not resolved. Germline V gene sequence: CDR1 GTSNPN, CDR2 SVGIG (reference sequence). CDR3 length equals 17 residues. The V end was cut by 3 bases, the J end by 7 bases, with 22 bases between. CDR3 DNA sequence: TGTGCCTGGAGGTCATCCGCGCTACTTGTTTCCAATTCACCCCTCCACTTT. Amino acid sequence: CAWRSSALLVSNSPLHF. The full variable domain, rest sourced from reference TRBV30 and TRBJ1-6, is SQTIHQWPATLVQPVGSPLSLECTVEGTSNPNLYWYRQAAGRGLQLLFYSVGIGQISSEVPQNLSASRPQDRQFILSSKKLLLSDSGFYLCAWRSSALLVSNSPLHFGNGTRLTVT.

The chain has TRBV10-3 and TRBJ2-3; 8 nucleotides agree with TRBD2. Germline loops: CDR1 ENHRY, CDR2 SYGVKD. This CDR3 spans 14 amino acids. With V trimmed by 7 bases and J by 5 bases, 8 bases remained unmatched. As DNA, the CDR3 is TGTGCCATCACTTCCGGGAGGGCGGGAGATACGCAGTATTTT. Its protein is CAITSGRAGDTQYF.